Below, 15 T cell receptor beta chains from the same sample are listed, as sequenced in a study of blood T cell repertoires in COVID-19. Profiled with immunoSEQ multiplex PCR; TCRdb holds only in-frame clones, not every one. The sample records roughly 270,000 clones, around 83% being singletons. Sequenced sample: PBMCs or T cells enriched from blood (not recorded which). These receptors were collected from a middle-aged man who had been exposed to COVID-19.

CDR3 protein: CASSNTKAGAYLYNEQFF. The DNA for the CDR3 is TGTGCCAGTAGTAACACTAAAGCGGGAGCTTATCTCTACAATGAGCAGTTCTTC. The genes are TRBV19 and TRBJ2-1; 8 nucleotides match TRBD2. CDR1 is LNHDA, CDR2 SQIVND, per germline (reference sequence). With 4 bases clipped from V and 3 bases from J, the junction kept 14 bases outside the gene matches. The CDR3 runs 18 residues.

The chain has TRBV11-2 and TRBJ2-1; TRBD2 matches 10 bases. Per germline, CDR1 SGHAT and CDR2 FQNNGV. The CDR3 spans 15 residues. The junction had 8 bases not matched to a gene; V was cut back by 2 bases and J by 10 bases. CDR3 loop: CASSLSASGRGEQFF. The CDR3 bases are TGTGCCAGCAGCTTAAGTGCTAGCGGGAGAGGAGAGCAGTTCTTC. Full variable domain (outside the CDR3, taken from reference TRBV11-2 and TRBJ2-1): EAGVAQSPRYKIIEKRQSVAFWCNPISGHATLYWYQQILGQGPKLLIQFQNNGVVDDSQLPKDRFSAERLKGVDSTLKIQPAKLEDSAVYLCASSLSASGRGEQFFGPGTRLTVL.

This clone was found once. The chain recombines TRBV15 with TRBJ2-5; D might be TRBD1 (6 bases). Deletions cut 3 bases from V and 4 bases from J, with 15 bases between. Germline values: CDR1 LNHNV, CDR2 YYDKDF (reference sequence). The CDR3 totals 15 residues. The DNA for the CDR3 is TGTGCCACCAGCAGTGATAGGGGCAGGGGAGAGACCCAGTACTTC. Its translation: CATSSDRGRGETQYF.

The chain recombines TRBV4-2 with TRBJ2-3, with TRBD2 identical over 8 bases. The ends lost 0 bases at V and 6 bases at J; junction bases unmatched: 11. Looked up from germline, CDR1 is LGHNA and CDR2 is YNFKEQ. The CDR3 is made up of 17 amino acids. CDR3 protein: CASSQEVGLAGLDTQYF. For the CDR3, the DNA is TGTGCCAGCAGCCAAGAGGTGGGGCTAGCGGGTTTGGATACGCAGTATTTT.

This chain connects TRBV29-1 to TRBJ2-7, with TRBD2 as a possible D gene (5 bases). The CDR3 is made up of 12 amino acids. Deletions cut 4 bases from V and 4 bases from J, with 11 bases between. The germline CDR1 and CDR2 sequences are SQVTM and ANQGSEA. CDR3 bases: TGCAGCGTTGGCGAAAGAGGGTACGAGCAGTACTTC. The encoded protein is CSVGERGYEQYF.

The chain carries TRBV9 and TRBJ1-1, with a possible D match to TRBD1 (5 bases). Trimming took 0 bases from V and 2 from J, leaving 11 bases between them. Germline loops: CDR1 SGDLS, CDR2 YYNGEE. The CDR3 sequence is 15 residues long. CDR3: CASSVDPGLNTEAFF. CDR3 DNA: TGTGCCAGCAGCGTAGACCCAGGGCTCAACACTGAAGCTTTCTTT.

This sequence joins TRBV7-9 and TRBJ2-2, with D perhaps TRBD2 (5 bases). Trimming left V 1 base short and J 6 bases short, with 12 bases between. The CDR3 is 15 residues long. Per germline, CDR1 SEHNR and CDR2 FQNEAQ (reference sequence). CDR3 coding DNA: TGTGCCAGCAGCTTAGGCGGACTCGCGGCCGGGGAGCTGTTTTTT. This sequence encodes CASSLGGLAAGELFF.

This clone was seen only a few times. The chain combines TRBV6-6 with TRBJ1-1; a possible D gene is TRBD1 (6 bases). Trimming pared 7 bases from V and 4 bases from J, leaving 7 bases between. The CDR3 contains 11 residues. The germline CDR1 and CDR2 sequences are MNHNY and SVGAGI (reference sequence). The CDR3 region has the DNA TGTGCCAGCAAGGGGGTCACTGAAGCTTTCTTT. As protein: CASKGVTEAFF.

The V gene is TRBV7-9, the J gene TRBJ2-2; D is unclear. The germline gives CDR1 SEHNR, CDR2 FQNEAQ (reference sequence). V shed 8 bases and J shed 5 bases, with 15 bases lying between them. The CDR3 is 14 residues long. The CDR3 nucleotides read TGTGCCAGCCCACTCCCTCCTCTGACCGGGGAGCTGTTTTTT. Protein sequence: CASPLPPLTGELFF.

This chain uses TRBV5-1 with TRBJ2-5; the match to TRBD2 covers 9 bases. The CDR3 length is 16 residues. CDR1 is SGHRS and CDR2 is YFSETQ in the germline V gene. V shed 4 bases and J 5 bases; nucleotides not matched to a gene: 12. The CDR3 region has the DNA TGCGCCAGCAGCACGGCGGGGGGACTAGCCTGGGAGACCCAGTACTTC. Residues: CASSTAGGLAWETQYF.

The rearrangement uses TRBV9 and TRBJ1-2; 10 bases fit TRBD1. V gave up 1 base and J gave up 2 bases; unmatched junction bases: 8. Germline V gene lookup returns CDR1 SGDLS and CDR2 YYNGEE. The CDR3 length is 17 residues. This chain's CDR3 is CASSVPRDRGLNYGYTF. As DNA, the CDR3 is TGTGCCAGCAGCGTACCGCGGGACAGGGGATTAAACTATGGCTACACCTTC.

This clone showed up just once. CDR3 region: CASSRLTEPQHF. Here the CDR3 DNA reads TGTGCCAGCAGCCGCCTCACGGAGCCCCAGCATTTT. V usage is TRBV12-3 or TRBV12-4 and J usage is TRBJ1-5, with D unclear. Deletions cut 6 bases from V and 8 bases from J, with 11 bases between. The CDR3 sequence is 12 residues long.

The chain joins TRBV6-5 to TRBJ2-3; no clear D. The V gene lost 6 bases and the J gene lost 2 bases, with 9 bases spanning the gap. CDR1 and CDR2 (germline): MNHEY, SVGAGI. The length of the CDR3 is 13 residues. CDR3 DNA sequence: TGTGCCAGCAGCTCGCGAAACACAGATACGCAGTATTTT. As protein: CASSSRNTDTQYF.

The gene calls are TRBV25-1 and TRBJ2-7, with unresolved D. V was cut by 6 bases and J by 4 bases, with 7 bases left in between. CDR1 is MGHDK, CDR2 SYGVNS, per germline. This CDR3 contains 11 residues. CDR3 DNA sequence: TGTGCCAGCAGGAGCTTATACGAGCAGTACTTC. Protein: CASRSLYEQYF.

The gene calls are TRBV27 and TRBJ2-7; D unresolved. CDR1 is MNHEY, CDR2 SMNVEV, per germline (reference sequence). This CDR3 region has 18 residues. V lost 0 bases to trimming and J lost 0 bases, with 18 bases between them. The CDR3 here is CASSLSSSQKFNSYEQYF. CDR3 bases: TGTGCCAGCAGTTTATCTTCATCCCAGAAGTTTAACTCCTACGAGCAGTACTTC.